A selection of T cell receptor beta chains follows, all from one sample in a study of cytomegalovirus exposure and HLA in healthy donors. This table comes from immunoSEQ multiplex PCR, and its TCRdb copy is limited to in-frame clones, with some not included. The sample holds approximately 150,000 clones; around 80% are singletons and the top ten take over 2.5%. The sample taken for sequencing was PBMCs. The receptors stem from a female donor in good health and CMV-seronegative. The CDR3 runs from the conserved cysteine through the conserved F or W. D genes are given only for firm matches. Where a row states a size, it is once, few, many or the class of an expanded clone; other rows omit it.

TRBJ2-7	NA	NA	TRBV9	CASSAGTLGMNEQYF	TGTGCCAGCAGCGCGGGGACTCTCGGTATGAACGAGCAGTACTTC
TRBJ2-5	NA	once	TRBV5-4	CASSPRNGYQETQYF	TGTGCCAGCAGCCCCAGAAACGGGTACCAAGAGACCCAGTACTTC
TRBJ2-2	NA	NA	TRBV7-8	CASSRSTQNTGELFF	TGTGCCAGCAGCCGGTCGACACAGAACACCGGGGAGCTGTTTTTT
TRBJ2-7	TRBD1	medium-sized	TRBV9	CASSRTGGRYEQYF	TGTGCCAGCAGCAGGACAGGGGGCAGGTACGAGCAGTACTTC
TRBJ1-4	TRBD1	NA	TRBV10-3	CANQTGTGGVATNEKLFF	TGTGCCAACCAAACCGGGACAGGGGGCGTTGCAACTAATGAAAAACTGTTTTTT
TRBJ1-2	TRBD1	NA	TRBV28	CASSPGLVRDRRLHGYTF	TGTGCCAGCAGCCCGGGCCTTGTGCGGGACAGACGACTGCATGGCTACACCTTC
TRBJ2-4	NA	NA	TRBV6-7	CASSYSFGPGEGNIQYF	TGTGCCAGCAGTTACTCGTTTGGTCCGGGAGAGGGAAACATTCAGTACTTC
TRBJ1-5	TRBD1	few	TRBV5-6	CASSSGQGGQPQHF	TGTGCCAGCAGCTCGGGACAGGGTGGTCAGCCCCAGCATTTT
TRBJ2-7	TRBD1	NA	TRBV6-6	CASRGGQGASDEQYF	TGTGCCAGCAGGGGGGGACAGGGGGCGTCTGACGAGCAGTACTTC
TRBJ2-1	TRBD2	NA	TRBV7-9	CASSFLAGGHEQFF	TGTGCCAGCAGCTTCCTAGCGGGAGGGCATGAGCAGTTCTTC
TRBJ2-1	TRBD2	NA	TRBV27	CASSLSSGGINEQFF	TGTGCCAGCAGTTTATCTAGCGGGGGAATCAATGAGCAGTTCTTC
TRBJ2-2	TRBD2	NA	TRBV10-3	CAISDSPGGGTGELFF	TGTGCCATCAGTGACTCCCCGGGAGGAGGCACCGGGGAGCTGTTTTTT
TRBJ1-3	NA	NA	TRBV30	CAWSPARLSGNTIYF	TGTGCCTGGAGTCCCGCTAGGCTCTCTGGAAACACCATATATTTT
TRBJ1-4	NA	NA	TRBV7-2	CASSFQDEKLFF	TGTGCCAGCAGCTTTCAGGATGAAAAACTGTTTTTT
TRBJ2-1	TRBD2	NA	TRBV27	CASSFTSSSGLAGSNEQFF	TGTGCCAGCAGTTTCACGAGTAGTTCGGGACTAGCGGGAAGTAATGAGCAGTTCTTC
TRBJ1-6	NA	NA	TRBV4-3	CASSQEGAHNSPLHF	TGCGCCAGCAGCCAAGAGGGGGCACATAATTCACCCCTCCACTTT
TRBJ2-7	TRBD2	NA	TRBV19	CASSIRLAGERLYEQYF	TGTGCCAGTAGTATTCGGCTAGCGGGAGAAAGATTGTACGAGCAGTACTTC
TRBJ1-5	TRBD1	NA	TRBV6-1	CASSENRGGNQPQHF	TGTGCCAGCAGTGAAAACAGGGGCGGCAATCAGCCCCAGCATTTT
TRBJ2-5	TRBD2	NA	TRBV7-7	CASSPTPGLAAQETQYF	TGTGCTAGCAGCCCGACCCCCGGACTAGCAGCCCAAGAGACCCAGTACTTC
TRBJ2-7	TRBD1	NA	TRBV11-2	CASSPILGLPGQIYEQYF	TGTGCCAGCAGCCCAATCCTAGGATTACCGGGACAGATCTACGAGCAGTACTTC
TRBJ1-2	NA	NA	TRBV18	CASSPTAFSYGYTF	TGTGCCAGCTCACCAACAGCCTTTAGCTATGGCTACACCTTC
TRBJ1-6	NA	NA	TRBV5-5	CASSGPSSYNSPLHF	TGTGCCAGCAGCGGCCCAAGCTCCTATAATTCACCCCTCCACTTT
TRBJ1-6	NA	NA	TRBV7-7	CASSDGINSPLHF	TGTGCTAGCAGCGACGGGATCAATTCACCCCTCCACTTT
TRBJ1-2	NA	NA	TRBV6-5	CASSYFREVRYGYPF	TGTGCCAGCAGTTACTTCCGGGAGGTCCGCTATGGCTACCCCTTC
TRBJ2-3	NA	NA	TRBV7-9	CASSLGTGESTDTQYF	TGTGCCAGCAGCTTAGGGACGGGGGAAAGCACAGATACGCAGTATTTT
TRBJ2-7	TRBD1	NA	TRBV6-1	CASSEAEGQGLHEQYF	TGTGCCAGCAGTGAAGCGGAGGGACAGGGATTGCACGAGCAGTACTTC
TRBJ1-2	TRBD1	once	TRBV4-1	CASSLPGQGANYGYTF	TGCGCCAGCAGCCTCCCCGGACAGGGGGCTAACTATGGCTACACCTTC
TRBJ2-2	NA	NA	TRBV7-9	CASGRQGTTGELFF	TGTGCCAGCGGGCGGCAGGGGACAACCGGGGAGCTGTTTTTT
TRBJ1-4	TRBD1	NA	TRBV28	CASGGQGEANEKLFF	TGTGCCAGCGGTGGACAGGGCGAGGCTAATGAAAAACTGTTTTTT
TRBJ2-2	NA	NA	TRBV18	CASSPALPVGELFF	TGTGCCAGCTCACCAGCATTGCCGGTAGGGGAGCTGTTTTTT
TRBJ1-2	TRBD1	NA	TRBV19	CASSRQGSSYGYTF	TGTGCCAGTAGTAGACAGGGTTCTAGCTATGGCTACACCTTC
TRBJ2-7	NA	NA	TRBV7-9	CASSSTGGPYEQYF	TGTGCCAGCAGCTCCACGGGGGGCCCCTACGAGCAGTACTTC
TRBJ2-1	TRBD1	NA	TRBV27	CASSSYRGGEQFF	TGTGCCAGCAGTTCCTACAGGGGTGGCGAGCAGTTCTTC